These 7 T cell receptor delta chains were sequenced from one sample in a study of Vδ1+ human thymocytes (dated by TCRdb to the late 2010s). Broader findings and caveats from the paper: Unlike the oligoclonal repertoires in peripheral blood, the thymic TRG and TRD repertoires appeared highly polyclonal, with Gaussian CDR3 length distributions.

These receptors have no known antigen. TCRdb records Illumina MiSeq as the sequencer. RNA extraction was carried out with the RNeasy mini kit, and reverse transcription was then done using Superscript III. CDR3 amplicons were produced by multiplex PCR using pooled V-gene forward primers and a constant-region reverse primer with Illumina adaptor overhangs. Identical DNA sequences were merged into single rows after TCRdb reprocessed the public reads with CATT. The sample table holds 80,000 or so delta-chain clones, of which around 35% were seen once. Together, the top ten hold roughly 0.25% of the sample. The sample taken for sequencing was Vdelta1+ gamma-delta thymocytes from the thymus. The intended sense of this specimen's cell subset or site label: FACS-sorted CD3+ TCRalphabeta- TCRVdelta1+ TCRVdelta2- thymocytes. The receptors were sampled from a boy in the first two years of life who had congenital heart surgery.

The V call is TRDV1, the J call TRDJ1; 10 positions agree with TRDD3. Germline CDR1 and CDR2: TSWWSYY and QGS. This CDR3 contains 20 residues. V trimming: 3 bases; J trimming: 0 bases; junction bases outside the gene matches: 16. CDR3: CALGDNQPRWGILYTDKLIF. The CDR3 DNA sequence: TGTGCTCTTGGGGACAATCAACCACGATGGGGGATACTCTACACCGATAAACTCATCTTT.

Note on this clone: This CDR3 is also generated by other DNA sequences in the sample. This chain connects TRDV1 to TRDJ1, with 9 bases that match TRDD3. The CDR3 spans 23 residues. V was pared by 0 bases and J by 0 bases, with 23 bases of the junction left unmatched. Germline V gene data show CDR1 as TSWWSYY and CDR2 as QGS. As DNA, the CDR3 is TGTGCTCTTGGGGAACTAGTCCGAGACGCTGGGGGATCACCTGTCCCGTACACCGATAAACTCATCTTT. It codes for CALGELVRDAGGSPVPYTDKLIF.

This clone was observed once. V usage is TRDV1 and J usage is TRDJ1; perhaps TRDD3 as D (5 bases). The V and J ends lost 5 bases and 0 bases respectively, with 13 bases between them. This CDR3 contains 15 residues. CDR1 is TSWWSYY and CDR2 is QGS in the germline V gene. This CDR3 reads CALGNLPGYTDKLIF. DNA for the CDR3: TGTGCTCTTGGGAACTTACCGGGATACACCGATAAACTCATCTTT.

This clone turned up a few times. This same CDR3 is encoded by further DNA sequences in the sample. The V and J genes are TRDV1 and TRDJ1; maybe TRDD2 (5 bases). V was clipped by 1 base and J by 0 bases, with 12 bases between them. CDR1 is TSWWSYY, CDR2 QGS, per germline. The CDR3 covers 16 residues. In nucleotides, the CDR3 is TGTGCTCTTGGGGAACGCCTACCACAGTACACCGATAAACTCATCTTT. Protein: CALGERLPQYTDKLIF.

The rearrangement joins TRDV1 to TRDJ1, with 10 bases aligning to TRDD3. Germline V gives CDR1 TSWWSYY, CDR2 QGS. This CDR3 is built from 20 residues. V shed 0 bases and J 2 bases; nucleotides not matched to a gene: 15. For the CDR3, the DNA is TGTGCTCTTGGGGAACTGTTCCCCAAAACTGGGGGATGGAATACCGATAAACTCATCTTT. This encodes CALGELFPKTGGWNTDKLIF.

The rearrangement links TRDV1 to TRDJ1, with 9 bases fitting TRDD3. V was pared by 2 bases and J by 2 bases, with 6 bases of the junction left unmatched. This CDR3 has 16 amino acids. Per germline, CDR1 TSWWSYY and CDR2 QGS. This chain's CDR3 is CALGEEYWGRTDKLIF. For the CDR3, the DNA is TGTGCTCTTGGGGAAGAGTACTGGGGGAGGACCGATAAACTCATCTTT.

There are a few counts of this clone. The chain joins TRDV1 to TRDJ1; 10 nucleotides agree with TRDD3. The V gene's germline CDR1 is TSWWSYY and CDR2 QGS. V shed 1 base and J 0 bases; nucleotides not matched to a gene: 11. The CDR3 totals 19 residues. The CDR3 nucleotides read TGTGCTCTTGGGGAACCTGGAGCGGTTACTGGGGGATACACCGATAAACTCATCTTT. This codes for CALGEPGAVTGGYTDKLIF.